Listed below are T cell receptor beta chains from one sample, sequenced in a study of blood T cell repertoires in COVID-19. Profiled with immunoSEQ multiplex PCR; TCRdb holds only in-frame clones, not every one. The top ten hold roughly 7.9% of the sample, which has about 120,000 clones, over 60% seen once. Sequencing was done on a sample of peripheral blood. These receptor sequences come from a human donor in a cohort sampled during active COVID-19. Each CDR3 is given with its conserved first and last residue. Each record gives: clone size, J gene, V gene, D gene, CDR3 protein, CDR3 DNA. The D gene is left open where the match is weak. Expanded clones are given a class, and other clones once, few, many or no size at all.

.	TRBJ1-2	TRBV5-1	.	CASSPPGHQNYGYTF	TGCGCCAGCAGCCCGCCGGGACACCAAAACTATGGCTACACCTTC
once	TRBJ1-3	TRBV7-2	.	CASSSDRATRRNTIYF	TGTGCCAGCAGCTCCGATCGGGCAACTAGGAGAAACACCATATATTTT
few	TRBJ1-1	TRBV5-6	.	CASSQGLGTEAFF	TGTGCCAGCAGCCAGGGTCTCGGCACTGAAGCTTTCTTT
.	TRBJ1-6	TRBV5-6	TRBD1	CASSLGDSYNSPLHF	TGTGCCAGCAGCCTTGGGGACAGCTATAATTCACCCCTCCACTTT
.	TRBJ1-1	TRBV6-6	TRBD1	CASSTQQGAFEAFF	TGTGCCAGCAGTACTCAACAGGGGGCGTTTGAAGCTTTCTTT
once	TRBJ2-7	TRBV2	.	CASSEQGISYEQYF	TGTGCCAGCAGTGAACAGGGGATCTCCTACGAGCAGTACTTC
.	TRBJ1-2	TRBV25-1	.	CASSPREVHGYTF	TGTGCCAGCAGTCCCCGGGAGGTGCATGGCTACACCTTC
.	TRBJ2-7	TRBV6-1	TRBD2	CASSAAGSGGSYEQYF	TGTGCCAGCAGTGCCGCTGGGAGCGGGGGATCCTACGAGCAGTACTTC
.	TRBJ1-1	TRBV5-8	.	CASSLGPGLATFF	TGTGCCAGCAGCTTGGGGCCGGGACTTGCAACTTTCTTT
.	TRBJ1-4	TRBV10-3	TRBD1	CAISPDRGIEKLFF	TGTGCCATCAGTCCGGACAGGGGGATTGAAAAACTGTTTTTT
.	TRBJ2-1	TRBV6-6	.	CASSSDPRNEQFF	TGTGCCAGCAGTTCTGACCCCAGGAATGAGCAGTTCTTC
.	TRBJ2-7	TRBV5-4	.	CASSLLQGYEQYF	TGTGCCAGCAGCTTACTACAGGGCTACGAGCAGTACTTC
.	TRBJ2-1	TRBV6-7	.	CASSPGTRGREQFF	TGTGCCAGCAGTCCCGGGACTAGGGGGCGAGAGCAGTTCTTC
.	TRBJ2-7	TRBV7-9	TRBD2	CASSAVGAGGRSYEQYF	TGTGCCAGCAGCGCAGTAGGGGCGGGGGGGAGATCCTACGAGCAGTACTTC
.	TRBJ1-5	TRBV30	.	CAWSVSGGPNQPQHF	TGTGCCTGGAGTGTTTCGGGGGGCCCCAATCAGCCCCAGCATTTT
.	TRBJ1-3	TRBV6-1	.	CASSEESYVQVYKGRNTIYF	TGTGCCAGCAGTGAGGAATCGTATGTACAGGTCTACAAGGGTCGAAACACCATATATTTT
.	TRBJ2-2	TRBV19	TRBD2	CASSIIGTSGGDTGELFF	TGTGCCAGTAGTATAATTGGGACTAGCGGGGGGGACACCGGGGAGCTGTTTTTT
.	TRBJ2-7	TRBV4-1	TRBD1	CASSPTGTGFEQYF	TGCGCCAGCAGCCCCACCGGGACAGGGTTCGAGCAGTACTTC
.	TRBJ2-5	TRBV4-1	.	CASSQGGHSQETQYF	TGCGCCAGCAGCCAAGGGGGGCATTCCCAAGAGACCCAGTACTTC
.	TRBJ1-2	TRBV10-2	TRBD1	CASSEGGQTSYGYTF	TGCGCCAGCAGTGAGGGGGGACAGACCAGCTATGGCTACACCTTC
.	TRBJ2-7	TRBV18	TRBD2	CASSPAVAGSSYEQYF	TGTGCCAGCTCACCAGCTGTAGCGGGTAGCTCCTACGAGCAGTACTTC
.	TRBJ2-7	TRBV19	TRBD2	CASSMGTSAYEQYF	TGTGCCAGTAGTATGGGGACTAGCGCATACGAGCAGTACTTC
.	TRBJ1-2	TRBV14	.	CASSPPGLHGYTF	TGTGCCAGCAGCCCCCCGGGACTTCATGGCTACACCTTC
few	TRBJ1-2	TRBV5-4	.	CASSLARNYGYTF	TGTGCCAGCAGCTTGGCACGGAACTATGGCTACACCTTC
.	TRBJ2-7	TRBV5-4	TRBD2	CASSPGLLRTSGGYEQYF	TGTGCCAGCAGCCCGGGACTTCTCCGGACTAGCGGGGGATACGAGCAGTACTTC
once	TRBJ2-7	TRBV27	TRBD2	CASSSWTSGSGGGTYEQYF	TGTGCCAGCAGTTCGTGGACTAGCGGGAGTGGGGGGGGAACCTACGAGCAGTACTTC
.	TRBJ2-7	TRBV6-2/TRBV6-3	TRBD1	CASSSGQGVGQYF	TGTGCCAGCAGTTCTGGACAGGGTGTTGGGCAGTACTTC
many	TRBJ2-7	TRBV30	TRBD2	CAWSVSSGPNYEQYF	TGTGCCTGGAGTGTCTCTAGCGGGCCCAACTACGAGCAGTACTTC
.	TRBJ1-2	TRBV29-1	.	CSVDTDIYGYTF	TGCAGCGTTGATACAGACATCTATGGCTACACCTTC
.	TRBJ1-1	TRBV29-1	.	CSVVSRVDTEAFF	TGCAGCGTCGTGAGCAGGGTTGATACTGAAGCTTTCTTT
.	TRBJ1-4	TRBV6-5	.	CASSYQGRGNEKLFF	TGTGCCAGCAGTTATCAGGGGCGGGGGAATGAAAAACTGTTTTTT
.	TRBJ1-2	TRBV6-5	.	CASSFRAGVDHYGYTF	TGTGCCAGCAGTTTCCGAGCGGGGGTCGACCACTATGGCTACACCTTC
.	TRBJ2-7	TRBV28	TRBD1	CASNPRDRSHEQYF	TGTGCCAGCAACCCCCGGGACAGGTCCCACGAGCAGTACTTC
.	TRBJ1-1	TRBV5-8	TRBD1	CASSFDRARTEAFF	TGTGCCAGCAGCTTCGACAGGGCGAGAACTGAAGCTTTCTTT
medium-sized	TRBJ1-1	TRBV10-1	.	CATLGGLNTEAFF	TGCGCCACTCTGGGGGGGCTAAACACTGAAGCTTTCTTT
.	TRBJ1-6	TRBV3-1/TRBV3-2	TRBD1	CASSHTGVDSPLHF	TGTGCCAGCAGCCACACAGGGGTGGATTCACCCCTCCACTTT
.	TRBJ2-7	TRBV9	.	CASSSGEGAYEQYF	TGTGCCAGCTCTTCGGGAGAGGGCGCCTACGAGCAGTACTTC
.	TRBJ2-7	TRBV10-3	TRBD1	CAISESLTGEEQYF	TGTGCCATCAGTGAGTCGCTGACAGGGGAAGAGCAGTACTTC
.	TRBJ2-1	TRBV7-3	.	CASSLMHMAGNEQFF	TGTGCCAGCAGCTTAATGCATATGGCGGGCAATGAGCAGTTCTTC
.	TRBJ1-2	TRBV5-5	TRBD1	CASSLQGDHYGYTF	TGTGCCAGCAGCTTGCAGGGGGATCACTATGGCTACACCTTC